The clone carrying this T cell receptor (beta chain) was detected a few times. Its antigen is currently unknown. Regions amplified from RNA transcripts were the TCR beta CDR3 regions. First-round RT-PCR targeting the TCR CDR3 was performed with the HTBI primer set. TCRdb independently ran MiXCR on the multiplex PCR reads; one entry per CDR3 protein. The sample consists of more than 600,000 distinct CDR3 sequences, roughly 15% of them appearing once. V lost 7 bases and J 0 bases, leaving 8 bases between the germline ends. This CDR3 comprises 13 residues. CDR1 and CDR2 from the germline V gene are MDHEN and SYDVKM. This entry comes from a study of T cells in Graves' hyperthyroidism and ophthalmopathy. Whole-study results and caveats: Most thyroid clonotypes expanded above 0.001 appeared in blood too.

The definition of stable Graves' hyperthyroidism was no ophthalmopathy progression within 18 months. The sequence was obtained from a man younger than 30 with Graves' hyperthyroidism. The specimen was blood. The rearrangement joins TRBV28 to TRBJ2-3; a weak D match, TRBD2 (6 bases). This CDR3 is CASMAGSTDTQYF. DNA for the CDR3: TGTGCCAGCATGGCGGGGAGCACAGATACGCAGTATTTT.